This TCR beta chain was recorded in a study of blood T cells in healthy people across ages. Findings and limits, study-wide: Older age coincided with a roughly linear decline in TCR beta diversity per million T cells.

Trimming removed 6 bases from V and 8 bases from J, with 16 bases in between. The CDR3 totals 13 residues. With a J-beta primer mix and a sample-barcoded 5' primer, a second PCR ran 7 to 11 cycles. Template switching added a 12-random-nucleotide identifier to every cDNA molecule. A single record per CDR3 protein comes from TCRdb applying MiXCR to the 5' RACE reads. The repertoire has about 1,400,000 distinct CDR3 sequences, 35% to 45% of them found once; the top ten carry 7.9%. This clonotype was detected once. Its cognate antigen is unknown. The clonotype was recovered from a woman in her late teens or twenties in good health. The rearrangement joins TRBV12-3 or TRBV12-4 to TRBJ1-2; D is unclear. The specimen was blood. CDR3 nucleotides: TGTGCCAGCAGCCGAGCACCGGTCTGGGGCTACACCTTC. Protein product: CASSRAPVWGYTF.